This T cell receptor (beta chain) was sequenced during a study of vaccination effects on CD4 cells after COVID-19 (dated by TCRdb to between 2021 and 2022). Describing the broader study: Each participant received two doses of an mRNA SARS-CoV-2 vaccine, either BNT162b2 or mRNA-1273. SARS-CoV-2 spike-specific CD4+ TCR repertoires were compared before and after mRNA vaccination in COVID-19 convalescent patients and in infection-naive vaccine recipients. The full study included ten to eleven COVID-19 convalescent patients and several SARS-CoV-2-naive healthy vaccine recipients. Cultures from other donors in the study were sequenced with the Oncomine TCR Beta short-read assay on an Illumina iSeq 100. The study at large found these results: Among healthy vaccine recipients, nearly all vaccine-induced clones were SARS-CoV-2 mono-reactive, and just 1 of 255 was cross-reactive with common cold coronaviruses. Limitations of the study were the small number of convalescent patients and the absence of early post-infection timepoints. Marked clonal contraction was observed in both infection-induced and vaccine-induced clones at late post-vaccination timepoints, consistent with waning T cell responses.

About this clone: Its antigen is still unknown. Nothing much larger sits one base from this clone, and base qualities are not available.

CDR3 length: 15 amino acids, cysteine to phenylalanine. CDR3 DNA only is kept here, 45 bases in frame from base 1. V loses 3 bases, J loses 0 bases, and the germline ends lie 6 bases apart. Sequences MNHNS (CDR1) and SASEGT (CDR2) are obtained from the germline V gene. In the ViraFEST assay, PBMC were stimulated with viral peptide pools, and antigen-specific CD4+ T cell clonotypes were then identified by expansion using TCR sequencing. After about 10 days of culture, CD4+ T cells were isolated with the EasySep CD4+ T cell isolation kit. Negative nucleocapsid antibody results before and after vaccination confirmed that the healthy vaccine recipients had no prior SARS-CoV-2 infection. Some 2 million PBMC per well were cultured with approximately 10 ug/ml peptides in IMDM containing 5% human AB serum, roughly 10 IU/ml IL-2 and gentamicin. On days 3 and 7, half of the culture medium was replaced with fresh IL-2-containing medium. Each peptide stimulation condition was cultured in triplicate wells unless otherwise noted. Using Ficoll-Paque Plus gradient centrifugation, PBMC were separated from whole blood and then either used fresh or cryopreserved at -140C. The overlapping peptide pools covered the spike proteins of SARS-CoV-2 and of the common cold coronaviruses HCoV-NL63, HCoV-OC43 and HCoV-229E. The QIAamp micro DNA kit was used to extract genomic DNA from the cultured CD4+ T cells.

Receptor amplification or capture employed the immunoSEQ multiplex PCR assay. TCR beta CDR3 sequencing was performed on DNA from the cultured, isolated CD4+ T cells. Per the authors' processing: Non-productive TCR sequences were removed and reads were trimmed to the CDR3 region, keeping CDR3s of at least 7 amino acids. The MANAFEST web app was used to identify antigen-specific clonotypes by comparing expansion in peptide wells with expansion in reference cultures. For clones to be considered positive, expansion at FDR<0.05 versus reference and all other wells, an odds ratio above 5, and a frequency above 0.1% in two replicate wells were required. A clonotype was defined as cross-reactive if the clonotype was significantly expanded both in SARS-CoV-2 spike wells and in at least one common cold coronavirus spike condition. Levenshtein distance calculated with the stringdist R package was used to assess CDR3 similarity, and unrooted trees were constructed with ape in R 3.6.1. The table comes from immuneACCESS by way of TCRdb, which keeps in-frame sequences with V and J called. Part of the clones is missing from these tables; in studies checked, under half for an unresolved V gene and the rest for unknown reasons. The DNA was the basis for D and trimming; V, J and clone size are from that table. The sample table records approximately 44,000 clones; roughly 70% of these occur just once. In total, the top ten clones hold approximately 25% of the sample.

Sample: CD4+ T cells from PBMCs cultured with HCoV-OC43 spike peptides, taken before COVID-19 vaccination. The cell subset or site label, as the study defines it: HCoV-OC43 spike overlapping peptide pool stimulation. The TCR sequence derives from a human donor who received a COVID-19 vaccine. The V and J segments used are TRBV6-1 and TRBJ1-6, with the D gene not confidently named. Here the CDR3 is given as CASSEASSYNSPLHF. The DNA reads TGTGCCAGCAGTGAGGCGAGCTCCTATAATTCACCCCTCCACTTT.